This T cell receptor (beta chain) is from a study of blood T cell repertoires in COVID-19. Assay: immunoSEQ multiplex PCR; the TCRdb copy retains only in-frame clones and omits some. This sample carries about 24,000 clones, approximately 86% of them seen once, and the ten largest clones take just over 5%. The CDR3 covers 17 residues. V was clipped by 2 bases and J by 4 bases; unmatched bases: 6. The germline V gene has CDR1 ENHRY and CDR2 SYGVKD. Sequencing was done on a sample of peripheral blood. The receptor comes from a man aged 45-60 years with active COVID-19. The chain recombines TRBV10-3 with TRBJ2-1, with 12 positions matching TRBD2. The CDR3 here is CAISERASGGEYNEQFF. CDR3 coding DNA: TGTGCCATCAGTGAGCGGGCTAGCGGGGGGGAATACAATGAGCAGTTCTTC.